These 18 T cell receptor beta chains were all obtained from the same sample, sequenced in a study of long-term antiretroviral therapy in people with HIV. With survey level as its setting, the immunoSEQ assay was v3.0. Sequenced by immunoSEQ multiplex PCR; TCRdb stores in-frame clones only, minus some. The table lists 20,000 to 30,000 clones, approximately 80% of them singletons. The source material was unsorted PBMCs, sampled 3 years after starting antiretroviral therapy. The receptors here all came from a man aged 50 to 60 with HIV.

The V and J genes are TRBV28 and TRBJ1-5; TRBD1 aligns across 7 bases. The J segment lost 9 bases and the V segment lost 5 bases, leaving 16 bases of the junction unmatched. The CDR3 length is 16 residues. In germline, CDR1 is MDHEN, CDR2 SYDVKM. CDR3 loop: CASSPMATGTSRPQHF. For the CDR3, the DNA is TGTGCCAGCAGTCCAATGGCGACAGGGACTAGTCGGCCCCAGCATTTT.

The CDR3 protein is CASSPPTGDGEQFF. CDR3 in DNA: TGTGCCAGCTCACCACCGACAGGGGACGGTGAGCAGTTCTTC. The chain joins TRBV18 to TRBJ2-1; TRBD1 aligns across 8 bases. This CDR3 is built from 14 residues. The germline CDR1 and CDR2 sequences are KGHSH and LQKENI. The junction had 4 bases not matched to a gene; V was cut back by 0 bases and J by 9 bases.

V is TRBV28 and J is TRBJ2-1; D is unresolved. This CDR3 is 15 amino acids long. Germline values: CDR1 MDHEN, CDR2 SYDVKM. Deletions cut 3 bases from V and 1 base from J, with 10 bases between. The CDR3 region is CASSLLGSSYNEQFF. CDR3 nucleotide sequence: TGTGCCAGCAGTTTGTTGGGGTCGTCCTACAATGAGCAGTTCTTC.

The chain joins TRBV27 to TRBJ2-3; D not resolved. V lost 9 bases to trimming and J lost 0 bases, with 13 bases between them. The CDR3 length is 14 residues. Germline CDR1 is MNHEY and CDR2 is SMNVEV (reference sequence). The CDR3 DNA follows: TGTGCCAGTTGCCGAGATCCTAGCACAGATACGCAGTATTTT. Amino acids: CASCRDPSTDTQYF.

V gene TRBV10-1 combines with J gene TRBJ2-7; D remains unclear. Germline CDR1 reads WNHNN; CDR2 reads SYGVQD (reference sequence). V gave up 7 bases and J gave up 2 bases, with 9 bases separating them. The CDR3 extends over 12 amino acids. CDR3 nucleotide sequence: TGCGCCAGCAAAGTGGAACCCTACGAGCAGTACTTC. It is translated as CASKVEPYEQYF.

This clone was observed a few times. V and J are TRBV5-1 and TRBJ2-7; 9 bases agree with TRBD2. The germline V gene encodes CDR1 SGHRS and CDR2 YFSETQ. After removal of 4 bases from V and 5 bases from J, the junction contained 13 bases not matched to a gene. The CDR3 runs 16 residues. The CDR3, as DNA: TGCGCCAGCAGCCCATTCGCGGCAGGGACTAGCAACGAGCAGTACTTC. This encodes CASSPFAAGTSNEQYF.

CDR3 amino acids: CASSSSPLNTGELFF. CDR3 DNA sequence: TGTGCCAGCAGCTCTAGCCCCTTGAACACCGGGGAGCTGTTTTTT. The J gene is TRBJ2-2, the V gene TRBV7-2, with D maybe TRBD2 (5 bases). Germline V gives CDR1 SGHTA, CDR2 FQGNSA. This CDR3 comprises 15 residues. V was trimmed by 4 bases and J by 1 base, leaving 10 bases between them.

V gene TRBV2 combines with J gene TRBJ1-2; 8 bases are a match to TRBD1. CDR1 is SNHLY and CDR2 is FYNNEI in the germline V gene. The CDR3 runs 14 residues. The trim removed 7 bases at V and 4 bases at J, leaving 8 bases unmatched. This CDR3 reads CASNEDRDIYGYTF. CDR3 in DNA: TGTGCCAGCAATGAGGACAGGGATATCTATGGCTACACCTTC.

This chain connects TRBV19 to TRBJ1-1, with 7 bases fitting TRBD1. Trimming removed 4 bases from V and 4 bases from J; junction bases left unmatched: 9. Per germline, CDR1 LNHDA and CDR2 SQIVND (reference sequence). This CDR3 region has 15 residues. The CDR3 nucleotides are TGTGCCAGTAGTACACCGGGACAGCGGGCCACTGAAGCTTTCTTT. Its translation: CASSTPGQRATEAFF. The variable domain in full, with the rest retrieved from reference TRBV19 and TRBJ1-1, is DGGITQSPKYLFRKEGQNVTLSCEQNLNHDAMYWYRQDPGQGLRLIYYSQIVNDFQKGDIAEGYSVSREKKESFPLTVTSAQKNPTAFYLCASSTPGQRATEAFFGQGTRLTVV.

This rearrangement joins TRBV7-9 to TRBJ2-5, with a weak D call TRBD1 (6 bases). V was cut by 5 bases and J by 5 bases, with 15 bases left in between. This CDR3 comprises 14 residues. CDR1 is SEHNR, CDR2 FQNEAQ, per germline (reference sequence). As DNA, the CDR3 is TGTGCCAGCAGCCCTAGGACAGCAACGGAGACCCAGTACTTC. Its translation is CASSPRTATETQYF.

The chain combines TRBV19 with TRBJ2-3, with D tentatively TRBD1 (5 bases). The CDR3 has 15 amino acids. From germline, CDR1 is LNHDA and CDR2 SQIVND (reference sequence). The V end was cut by 6 bases, the J end by 2 bases, with 15 bases between. CDR3 loop: CASSRGADPTDTQYF. As DNA, the CDR3 is TGTGCCAGTAGCCGTGGGGCGGACCCCACAGATACGCAGTATTTT.

This sequence joins TRBV7-9 and TRBJ2-7; 8 nucleotides agree with TRBD1. The CDR3 contains 16 residues. Trimming at V came to 5 bases and at J to 2 bases, leaving 11 bases not matched to a gene. Germline V gives CDR1 SEHNR, CDR2 FQNEAQ (reference sequence). CDR3 sequence reads: CASSNGPGQATYEQYF. CDR3 bases: TGTGCCAGCAGCAACGGTCCGGGACAGGCCACCTACGAGCAGTACTTC.

The chain has TRBV30 and TRBJ1-2; possible D gene TRBD1, 5 bases. Germline V gene lookup returns CDR1 GTSNPN and CDR2 SVGIG (reference sequence). V was pared by 0 bases and J by 4 bases, with 12 bases between. This CDR3 has 14 amino acids. This CDR3 reads CAWSVRGSSYGYTF. The CDR3 DNA is TGTGCCTGGAGTGTACGGGGGTCGAGCTATGGCTACACCTTC.

The rearrangement links TRBV15 to TRBJ2-5; the D is unclear. Trimming stripped 0 bases from V and 2 bases from J, with 10 bases between. There are 15 residues in the CDR3. Germline-derived CDR1 and CDR2 are LNHNV and YYDKDF (reference sequence). CDR3 DNA: TGTGCCACCAGCAGAGATTTCCCGATACAAGAGACCCAGTACTTC. Its translation is CATSRDFPIQETQYF.

The chain carries TRBV12-5 and TRBJ1-2; D is uncertain. The CDR3 is 12 residues long. The V end was cut by 6 bases, the J end by 6 bases, with 11 bases between. Germline CDR1 and CDR2: LGHNT and FRNRAP. This chain's CDR3 is CASGPDENGYTF. The DNA of the CDR3 is TGTGCTAGTGGCCCTGACGAGAATGGCTACACCTTC.

The chain has TRBV28 and TRBJ1-3, with D perhaps matching TRBD1 (5 bases). Trimming cost V 8 bases and J 3 bases, with 17 bases left between them. This CDR3 comprises 15 residues. Per germline, CDR1 MDHEN and CDR2 SYDVKM. CDR3 nucleotide sequence: TGTGCCAGCGATGCAGGGTTGGATCGTGGAAACACCATATATTTT. Translating it yields CASDAGLDRGNTIYF.

Only a few counts were recorded for this clone. This chain uses TRBV5-1 with TRBJ2-2, with D hard to call. The V end lost 0 bases, the J end lost 2 bases, and 5 bases lay between the germline ends. This CDR3 is built from 14 residues. CDR1 and CDR2 from the germline V gene are SGHRS and YFSETQ. This chain's CDR3 is CASSLGANTGELFF. The CDR3 DNA reads TGCGCCAGCAGCTTGGGGGCAAACACCGGGGAGCTGTTTTTT.

The rearrangement joins TRBV6-1 to TRBJ2-2; TRBD1 matches at 7 bases. The V and J ends lost 3 bases and 4 bases, in that order; junction bases with no gene match: 5. This CDR3 is 15 amino acids long. Germline values: CDR1 MNHNS, CDR2 SASEGT. The CDR3 nucleotides are TGTGCCAGCAGTGAGCAGGGACAGCGCACCGGGGAGCTGTTTTTT. Protein: CASSEQGQRTGELFF.